Listed below are T cell receptor beta chains from one sample, sequenced in a study of cytomegalovirus exposure and HLA in healthy donors. Assay: immunoSEQ multiplex PCR; the TCRdb copy retains only in-frame clones and omits some. The repertoire has 80,000 to 95,000 clones, 60% to 80% of them found once; the top ten carry roughly 6.7%. The sequenced sample consisted of PBMCs. These receptor sequences come from a woman aged 30 to 39 in good health and CMV-seronegative. Both conserved end residues are trimmed from each CDR3. A D gene is named only where the DNA matches it firmly.

J gene	V gene	D gene	CDR3 protein
TRBJ2-1	TRBV27	TRBD2	ASKAGAYNEQF
TRBJ2-3	TRBV7-2	TRBD2	ASSPGGQGRNTQY
TRBJ2-1	TRBV19	TRBD2	ASSLGTSGNNEQF
TRBJ2-2	TRBV28	.	ASVEGGGMNTGELF
TRBJ1-5	TRBV10-3	.	AISVSGPQPQH
TRBJ1-1	TRBV13	.	ASSRPRANTEAF
TRBJ1-1	TRBV5-1	.	ASSASPVNTEAF
TRBJ2-7	TRBV15	.	ATSRLPSSDAYEQY
TRBJ1-1	TRBV28	.	ASSLGTENTEAF
TRBJ2-3	TRBV30	.	AWSPPDSTDTQY
TRBJ2-3	TRBV2	TRBD2	ASSGTTSGWRNTQY
TRBJ1-2	TRBV6-5	.	ASSYWRNYGYT
TRBJ2-2	TRBV5-1	.	ASSSGTSNTGELF
TRBJ2-7	TRBV28	TRBD1	ASSTWDRGYEQY
TRBJ2-7	TRBV11-2	.	ASSFRPAGAGVYEQY
TRBJ2-1	TRBV5-1	TRBD2	ASSALAGNPNEQF
TRBJ2-3	TRBV19	.	ASSIQDSRAVDTQY
TRBJ1-2	TRBV18	.	ASSLGNDYGYT
TRBJ1-1	TRBV30	.	AWNDRRYLNTEAF
TRBJ2-1	TRBV7-3	.	ASSSTSSHNEQF
TRBJ2-2	TRBV19	TRBD1	ASTKSTGIGELF
TRBJ1-6	TRBV6-1	.	ASSGGPYNSPLH
TRBJ1-2	TRBV5-4	.	ASSSRVNYGYT
TRBJ2-1	TRBV7-2	TRBD2	ASSPRAGGNNEQF
TRBJ2-1	TRBV9	TRBD2	ASSADGLAGNEQF
TRBJ2-3	TRBV6-5	TRBD2	ASSYSGKADTQY
TRBJ2-1	TRBV13	TRBD1	ASSLGQGEYNEQF
TRBJ2-1	TRBV7-9	.	ASSLGRQAYNEQF
TRBJ2-2	TRBV10-3	.	AISESAGRNTGELF
TRBJ1-3	TRBV11-2	.	ASSSDSSGNTIY
TRBJ1-6	TRBV29-1	.	SVKGDDYNSPLH
TRBJ2-3	TRBV7-6	TRBD2	ASSLAAGSSGQRDTQY
TRBJ2-7	TRBV18	TRBD2	ASSPGGVEQY
TRBJ1-2	TRBV7-9	TRBD1	ASSPTGNYGYT
TRBJ2-5	TRBV10-1	.	ASSPGVQETQY
TRBJ1-3	TRBV18	TRBD1	ASSPRDRAAGNTIY
TRBJ2-5	TRBV6-5	.	ASREGFIETQY
TRBJ1-2	TRBV5-1	.	ASSLDSRDYT
TRBJ2-1	TRBV30	TRBD1	AWSPLGTGGEGEQF
TRBJ1-6	TRBV7-2	TRBD1	ASSPSGQANNSPLH
TRBJ2-7	TRBV6-6	.	ASSYPDSPQY
TRBJ1-1	TRBV5-5	.	ASSLDPAVNTEAF
TRBJ2-2	TRBV10-3	.	ATERRDTGELF
TRBJ2-5	TRBV28	TRBD2	ASSLDLAGDQETQY
TRBJ2-3	TRBV4-1	TRBD1	ASSQPPRQGIRDTQY
TRBJ2-7	TRBV28	TRBD1	ATTLTGVYEQY
TRBJ2-7	TRBV29-1	TRBD2	SVQGGAYEQY
TRBJ2-4	TRBV19	.	ASSINGAKNIQY
TRBJ2-7	TRBV4-3	.	ASSQESGSSYEQY
TRBJ1-1	TRBV5-1	.	ASSLGGRMNTEAF